A selection of T cell receptor beta chains follows, all from one sample in a study of cytomegalovirus exposure and HLA in healthy donors. Here immunoSEQ multiplex PCR was the method, and the copy in TCRdb shows in-frame clones only, minus some. The top ten hold about 8.3% of the sample, which has around 100,000 clones, 67% seen once. Sequenced: PBMCs. These receptors were taken from a young man in good health and CMV-seropositive. Both conserved end residues are part of each CDR3. The D gene is left open where the match is weak.

CDR3: CASSQTGSGYTF
V: TRBV6-4
J: TRBJ1-2
D: TRBD1

CDR3: CASSYGRDTQYF
V: TRBV6-6
J: TRBJ2-3
D: .

CDR3: CASSVDSYNEQFF
V: TRBV6-5
J: TRBJ2-1
D: .

CDR3: CASRGESNSNQPQHF
V: TRBV2
J: TRBJ1-5
D: .

CDR3: CASEAGGGADTQYF
V: TRBV6-6
J: TRBJ2-3
D: TRBD2

CDR3: CASSPGGSGLFNEQFF
V: TRBV7-2
J: TRBJ2-1
D: .

CDR3: CASSVQGGNTEAFF
V: TRBV6-1
J: TRBJ1-1
D: TRBD1

CDR3: CASSQENYEQYF
V: TRBV11-3
J: TRBJ2-7
D: .

CDR3: CASSLDPGGLSNQPQHF
V: TRBV7-6
J: TRBJ1-5
D: TRBD1

CDR3: CASSEQGVRANTGELFF
V: TRBV28
J: TRBJ2-2
D: TRBD1

CDR3: CASSVGAYNEKLFF
V: TRBV9
J: TRBJ1-4
D: .

CDR3: CASSSGDRGRAQPQHF
V: TRBV6-5
J: TRBJ1-5
D: TRBD1

CDR3: CASRNRVIGNTEAFF
V: TRBV6-1
J: TRBJ1-1
D: .

CDR3: CASSNWGQGGTGELFF
V: TRBV28
J: TRBJ2-2
D: TRBD1

CDR3: CASSLEGGGLEQYF
V: TRBV7-2
J: TRBJ2-7
D: .

CDR3: CASSLSRLTTNEKLFF
V: TRBV27
J: TRBJ1-4
D: .

CDR3: CASSQNTGGFGEKLFF
V: TRBV11-2
J: TRBJ1-4
D: TRBD1

CDR3: CASRRAGGPHTF
V: TRBV6-5
J: TRBJ1-2
D: TRBD1

CDR3: CASRTTGRHYGYTF
V: TRBV6-1
J: TRBJ1-2
D: TRBD1

CDR3: CASSPVTGTGQPQHF
V: TRBV18
J: TRBJ1-5
D: TRBD1

CDR3: CASSSRGYNSPLHF
V: TRBV6-5
J: TRBJ1-6
D: .

CDR3: CASSLRPAGTGAEKLFF
V: TRBV7-9
J: TRBJ1-4
D: TRBD1

CDR3: CASSPGQGIGNQPQHF
V: TRBV11-2
J: TRBJ1-5
D: TRBD1

CDR3: CASSSTGGDEQFF
V: TRBV6-6
J: TRBJ2-1
D: .

CDR3: CASSQDKGVTQYF
V: TRBV4-2
J: TRBJ2-3
D: .

CDR3: CASSLSPGLAQTGELFF
V: TRBV11-2
J: TRBJ2-2
D: TRBD2

CDR3: CASSPKLQRGEQYF
V: TRBV13
J: TRBJ2-7
D: .

CDR3: CASRVDRANTEAFF
V: TRBV6-5
J: TRBJ1-1
D: TRBD1

CDR3: CASSLAGARDNEQFF
V: TRBV13
J: TRBJ2-1
D: .

CDR3: CASSYADRVNTEAFF
V: TRBV6-5
J: TRBJ1-1
D: TRBD1

CDR3: CATARFGGQTGELFF
V: TRBV6-1
J: TRBJ2-2
D: .

CDR3: CASSEARTGGNEQFF
V: TRBV6-1
J: TRBJ2-1
D: TRBD1

CDR3: CASSRVPQETQYF
V: TRBV5-5
J: TRBJ2-5
D: .

CDR3: CAMTSGAYNEQFF
V: TRBV5-4
J: TRBJ2-1
D: .

CDR3: CAISRDSANYGYTF
V: TRBV10-3
J: TRBJ1-2
D: TRBD1

CDR3: CSVEGGADTQYF
V: TRBV29-1
J: TRBJ2-3
D: TRBD2

CDR3: CASSPQRGGPDTQYF
V: TRBV7-3
J: TRBJ2-3
D: TRBD2

CDR3: CASSPDSLETQYF
V: TRBV11-3
J: TRBJ2-5
D: .

CDR3: CASSFLGRTEAFF
V: TRBV7-2
J: TRBJ1-1
D: .

CDR3: CASSGAPITEAFF
V: TRBV4-1
J: TRBJ1-1
D: .